This TCR beta chain was recorded in a study of blood T cell repertoires in COVID-19. Across the whole study: Samples taken during acute and convalescent COVID-19 were collected in the United States, Italy and Spain. The analysed material was cDNA or gDNA that came from T cells, B-cell-depleted T cells, or PBMCs.

Source study methods: Reference gene primer amplification in the assay estimated nucleated cell counts. Sequenced by immunoSEQ multiplex PCR; TCRdb stores in-frame clones only, minus some. From that table come the V and J calls and clone size; the DNA was used to work out D and trimming. The sample lists 250,000 to 400,000 clones; around nine tenths were seen once. The receptor comes from a man aged 50 or older with active or convalescent COVID-19. The sequencing sample was made of peripheral blood.

This CDR3 reads CASSKIEGATGNTIYF. Here the CDR3 DNA reads TGTGCCAGCAGCAAAATAGAGGGGGCAACTGGAAACACCATATATTTT. J is TRBJ1-3 and V is TRBV5-6; 7 positions match TRBD1. CDR3 size: 16 residues. Germline V lookup: CDR1 SGHDT, CDR2 YYEEEE. V lost 4 bases, J lost 2 bases, and 9 bases stayed unmatched.